Described below is a single T cell receptor (beta chain) sequence and its context. Its cognate antigen is unknown. The data originate from a study of beta chain features in type 1 diabetes. Overall study context: Across every sample, around 110,000,000 sorted cells were examined in total.

All of the isolated RNA was reverse transcribed, so expressed TCRB transcripts were sequenced. Clones were sequenced by immunoSEQ multiplex PCR, and TCRdb holds only the in-frame ones, with some missing. Of about 700,000 clones in the sample, 13% were seen once. The CDR3 is made up of 16 amino acids. Trimming left V 5 bases short and J 3 bases short, with 17 bases between. CDR1 is LNHDA and CDR2 is SQIVND in the germline V gene (reference sequence). Regarding the study as a whole: Researchers reported that naive, central memory and Treg TCRB repertoires appeared more similar in patients than in healthy donors. TCRB CDR3s from Type 1 diabetes patients were moderately but significantly shorter in all four CD4+ subsets. Insertions at VDJ junctions were less frequent in type 1 diabetes patients. These patients also deleted more nucleotides at the same junctions.

Material: naive CD4+ T cells from blood. This chain connects TRBV19 to TRBJ2-1; D call uncertain. This receptor was taken from a man aged 18 to 29 with type 1 diabetes. Here the CDR3 DNA reads TGTGCCAGTAGTGGGGTAAGGCAGGCAATCTACAATGAGCAGTTCTTC. It specifies CASSGVRQAIYNEQFF.